This passage covers 12 T cell receptor beta chains from one sample sequenced in a study of T cell repertoires in cytomegalovirus infection. TCRdb reanalysed the reads using MiXCR and keeps one entry per CDR3 protein. Of about 120,000 distinct CDR3 sequences listed, about 30% are singletons. Their antigen targets remain unknown. The input for sequencing was CD8+ T cells from cultured PBMCs, taken from culture after CMV antigen stimulation. The receptors come from a human donor in good health (CMV status not recorded). Some clones in this sample may be carry-over from other donors' samples.

This chain joins TRBV18 and TRBJ2-7, with 7 nucleotides matching TRBD1. The CDR3 is 19 amino acids. The V and J ends lost 0 bases and 1 base, in that order; junction bases with no gene match: 15. The germline gives CDR1 KGHSH, CDR2 LQKENI. The CDR3 loop reads CASSPPAKGGAPASYEQYF. Here the CDR3 DNA reads TGTGCCAGCTCACCACCCGCCAAAGGGGGCGCGCCGGCTTCCTACGAGCAGTACTTC.

In this sample, this clonotype turned up a few times. V usage is TRBV5-6 and J usage is TRBJ2-7; D is ambiguous. V lost 2 bases, J lost 6 bases, and 6 bases lay in between. The CDR3 spans 11 residues. Germline lookup yields CDR1 SGHDT and CDR2 YYEEEE. Here the CDR3 DNA reads TGTGCCAGCAGCTTCGGGCTCGAGCAGTACTTC. This translates into CASSFGLEQYF.

CDR3 loop: CASSQGKAGAYEQYF. The CDR3 coding sequence is TGTGCCAGCAGCCAAGGGAAGGCAGGGGCCTACGAGCAGTACTTC. The chain combines TRBV4-2 with TRBJ2-7, with D possibly being TRBD1 (6 bases). Germline values: CDR1 LGHNA, CDR2 YNFKEQ. The V and J ends lost 1 base and 2 bases respectively, with 12 bases between them. The CDR3 has 15 amino acids.

The sample holds many counts of this clonotype. The V gene is TRBV7-2, the J gene TRBJ1-5; D possibly corresponds to TRBD1 (6 bases). Germline V lookup: CDR1 SGHTA, CDR2 FQGNSA. The CDR3 runs 16 residues. V was pared by 5 bases and J by 7 bases, with 21 bases between. The CDR3 reads CASSLSAGAAGQPQHF. Written as DNA, the CDR3 is TGTGCCAGCAGCCTGTCGGCGGGGGCGGCGGGGCAGCCCCAGCATTTT.

As regards this clonotype: This could be a read error, since a much larger clone is one nucleotide away. The chain carries TRBV7-8 and TRBJ2-3, with 8 bases that match TRBD2. The germline V gene encodes CDR1 SGHVS and CDR2 FQNEAQ. V was pared by 4 bases and J by 4 bases, with 13 bases of the junction left unmatched. The CDR3 contains 17 residues. The CDR3 DNA reads as TGTGCCAGCAGCTGGGAGGCTAGCGGGCTCTACGCAGATACGCAGTATTTT. Protein: CASSWEASGLYADTQYF.

Many counts were recorded for this clonotype. This rearrangement joins TRBV7-6 to TRBJ1-4, with TRBD1 matching over 7 bases. V was pared by 5 bases and J by 10 bases, with 7 bases of the junction left unmatched. CDR1 is SGHVS, CDR2 FNYEAQ, per germline. This CDR3 has 13 residues. The CDR3 reads CASSTGAGGKLFF. DNA for the CDR3: TGTGCCAGCAGCACAGGGGCGGGGGGAAAACTGTTTTTT.

A few counts support this clonotype. The gene calls are TRBV7-6 and TRBJ2-2; D is perhaps TRBD1 (6 bases). V was cut by 5 bases and J by 0 bases, with 19 bases left in between. The CDR3 loop spans 18 amino acids. Germline-derived CDR1 and CDR2 are SGHVS and FNYEAQ. The CDR3 spells CASSPNGQGLANTGELFF. The CDR3, as DNA: TGTGCCAGCAGCCCAAATGGGCAGGGGCTAGCGAACACCGGGGAGCTGTTTTTT.

This clonotype was detected only a few times. This chain links TRBV12-3 or TRBV12-4 with TRBJ2-3; 8 positions agree with TRBD2. J lost 6 bases, V lost 8 bases, and 13 bases had no gene match. The CDR3 spans 15 residues. The CDR3 DNA reads as TGTGCCAGCTGGGCTAGCGGGTACCATCCGGATACGCAGTATTTT. Translation gives CASWASGYHPDTQYF.

In the case of this clonotype: Germline and junction disagree at one end, which may indicate a read error. The rearrangement joins TRBV7-2 to TRBJ2-5; maybe TRBD2 (8 bases). The CDR3 runs to 17 residues. In germline, CDR1 is SGHTA, CDR2 FQGNSA. The DNA of the CDR3 is TGTGCCAGCAACTGGAAAACACGACTAGCGAGGGGGCCTACCCTGTACTTC. Translating gives CASNWKTRLARGPTLYF.

The chain links TRBV5-1 to TRBJ2-7; 9 bases line up with TRBD2. Trimming at V came to 3 bases and at J to 3 bases, leaving 10 bases not matched to a gene. CDR3 length: 16 amino acids. Per germline, CDR1 SGHRS and CDR2 YFSETQ. The CDR3 DNA follows: TGCGCCAGCAGCTCTGGCGTCGGGACTAGCAACTACGAGCAGTACTTC. Translating gives CASSSGVGTSNYEQYF.

This clonotype was observed a few times. V gene TRBV2 combines with J gene TRBJ2-1; unclear D gene. Trimming shortened V by 5 bases and J by 0 bases, and 11 bases separated the two germline ends. This CDR3 is 15 amino acids long. Germline V gene sequence: CDR1 SNHLY, CDR2 FYNNEI. The CDR3 sequence is CASSSVGYSYNEQFF. In DNA, the CDR3 is TGTGCCAGCAGTTCCGTGGGGTACTCCTACAATGAGCAGTTCTTC. Full variable domain (missing parts from reference TRBV2 and TRBJ2-1): EPEVTQTPSHQVTQMGQEVILRCVPISNHLYFYWYRQILGQKVEFLVSFYNNEISEKSEIFDDQFSVERPDGSNFTLKIRSTKLEDSAMYFCASSSVGYSYNEQFFGPGTRLTVL.

This clonotype was seen a few times. The V and J genes are TRBV6-4 and TRBJ2-1; 8 bases fit TRBD2. From germline, CDR1 is MRHNA and CDR2 SNTAGT. With V trimmed by 8 bases and J by 6 bases, 12 bases remained unmatched. The CDR3 covers 15 residues. Here the CDR3 reads CASLLLDGGANEQFF. DNA of the CDR3: TGTGCCAGCCTTCTCCTAGACGGGGGGGCCAATGAGCAGTTCTTC.